This TCR beta chain was found in a study of CD8 T cells in Susac syndrome. Overall study results and limits: The relatively small number of individuals in the TCR sequencing and HLA analysis was acknowledged by the study.

Sequencing of TCR beta was performed on blood CD8+ and CD4+ T cells. The CD8+ and CD4+ T cells were isolated magnetically using a negative isolation approach, whereas the TEMRA cells were enriched by FACS. Comments on this clonotype: Its antigen is still unknown.

J was trimmed by 4 bases and V by 8 bases; bases with no gene match: 8. This CDR3 contains 14 residues. Germline loops: CDR1 LNHDA, CDR2 SQIVND (reference sequence). Random hexamers were used to reverse transcribe the RNA input (about 0.45 to 1 ug). TCRdb re-analysed the immunoSEQ multiplex PCR reads in MiXCR, keeping a single row per CDR3 protein. The sample comprises roughly 120,000 distinct CDR3 sequences, around 95% of which are singletons, and 0.07% to 0.09% rests with the top ten. This sequence joins TRBV19 and TRBJ2-1; 7 bases agree with TRBD2. The origin of this receptor is a human donor in good health. Sequencing was done on a sample of CD4+ T cells from PBMCs. DNA of the CDR3: TGTGCCAGTCATCCTAGCGGCCGTTACAATGAGCAGTTCTTC. It translates to CASHPSGRYNEQFF.